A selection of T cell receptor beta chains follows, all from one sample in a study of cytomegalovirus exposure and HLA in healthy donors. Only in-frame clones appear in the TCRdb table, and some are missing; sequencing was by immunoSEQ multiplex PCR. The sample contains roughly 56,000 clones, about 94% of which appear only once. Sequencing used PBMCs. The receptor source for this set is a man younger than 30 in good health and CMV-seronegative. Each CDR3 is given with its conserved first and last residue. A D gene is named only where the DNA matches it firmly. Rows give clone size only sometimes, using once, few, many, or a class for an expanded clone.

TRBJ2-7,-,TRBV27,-,TGTGCCAGCAGTTCCCGTCAGGGAGGGGGACACGAGCAGTACTTC,CASSSRQGGGHEQYF
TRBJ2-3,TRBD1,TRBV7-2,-,TGTGCCAGCAGTCAAAAAGGGGGCACCTTCAGCACAGATACGCAGTATTTT,CASSQKGGTFSTDTQYF
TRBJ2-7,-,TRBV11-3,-,TGTGCCAGCAGCCCAGGCTACGAGCAGTACTTC,CASSPGYEQYF
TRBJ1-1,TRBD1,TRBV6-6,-,TGTGCCAGCAGGGACAGGGGGCTTTACACTGAAGCTTTCTTT,CASRDRGLYTEAFF
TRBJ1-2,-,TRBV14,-,TGTGCCAGCAGCCAATTGGGGGAGGACTATGGCTACACCTTC,CASSQLGEDYGYTF
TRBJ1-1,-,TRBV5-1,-,TGCGCCAGCAGCTTGGTAGGGCAGGGGTGGACTGAAGCTTTCTTT,CASSLVGQGWTEAFF
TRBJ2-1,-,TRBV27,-,TGTGCCAGCAGTTTAGCGGGGAACGACAATGAGCAGTTCTTC,CASSLAGNDNEQFF
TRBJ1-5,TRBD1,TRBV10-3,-,TGTGCCGTAGGGACAGACTATAGCAATCAGCCCCAGCATTTT,CAVGTDYSNQPQHF
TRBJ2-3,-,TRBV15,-,TGTGCCACCAGTGAACTATTACCCGGTACGCAGTATTTT,CATSELLPGTQYF
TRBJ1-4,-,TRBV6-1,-,TGTGCCAGCAGTGAATTGACAGCAACTAATGAAAAACTGTTTTTT,CASSELTATNEKLFF
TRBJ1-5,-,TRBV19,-,TGTGCCAGTAGTATTTATAGCCAGGGCCCCCAGCATTTT,CASSIYSQGPQHF
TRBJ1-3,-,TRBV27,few,TGTGCCAGCAGTTCCGTTTCCTCTGGAAACACCATATATTTT,CASSSVSSGNTIYF
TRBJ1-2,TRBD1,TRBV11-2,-,TGTGCCAGCAGCTCTCAGGGGGAACTTAGTGATGGCTACACCTTC,CASSSQGELSDGYTF
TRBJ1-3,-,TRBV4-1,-,TGCGCCAGCAGCCAAGGCCATGGAGCCTCTGGAAACACCATATATTTT,CASSQGHGASGNTIYF
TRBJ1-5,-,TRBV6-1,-,TGTGCCAGCAGTGAGGGAGGTAGTGGCAATCAGCCCCAGCATTTT,CASSEGGSGNQPQHF
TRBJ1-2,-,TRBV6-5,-,TGTGCCAGCAGTTACTCGGGGCCTGGTGGCTACACCTTC,CASSYSGPGGYTF
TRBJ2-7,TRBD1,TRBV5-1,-,TGCGCCAGCAGCTCCGGGACAGGGCCAAGTGAGCAGTACTTC,CASSSGTGPSEQYF
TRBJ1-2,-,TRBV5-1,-,TGCGCCAGCAGCTTGGAGGGTGGGGCCCCTACTAACTATGGCTACACCTTC,CASSLEGGAPTNYGYTF
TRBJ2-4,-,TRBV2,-,TGTGCCAGCAGTGAATCAAGCAGGGTTCTAGCCAAAAACATTCAGTACTTC,CASSESSRVLAKNIQYF
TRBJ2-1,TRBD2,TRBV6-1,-,TGTGCCAGCAGAACTCTCGGGACTATCGAAAATGAGCAGTTCTTC,CASRTLGTIENEQFF
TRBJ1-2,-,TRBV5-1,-,TGCGCCAGCAGCCCAAACGCGGGGGCAGGGTCTGGCTACACCTTC,CASSPNAGAGSGYTF
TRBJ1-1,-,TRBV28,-,TGTGCCAGCAGTTTACAGGGAGGGGGCACTGAAGCTTTCTTT,CASSLQGGGTEAFF
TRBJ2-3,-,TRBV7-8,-,TGTGCCAGCAGATCTCTTTCTAGCACAGATACGCAGTATTTT,CASRSLSSTDTQYF
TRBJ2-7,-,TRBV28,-,TGTGCCAGCAGTTTAGGCAGCTCCTACGAGCAGTACTTC,CASSLGSSYEQYF
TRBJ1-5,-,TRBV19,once,TGTGCCAGTAGTATAGGTCCGGTCAGGGGTCGAATCAATCAGCCCCAGCATTTT,CASSIGPVRGRINQPQHF
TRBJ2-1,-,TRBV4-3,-,TGCGCCAGCAGCAAGTCAACAGCGGGCGCTAATGAGCAGTTCTTC,CASSKSTAGANEQFF
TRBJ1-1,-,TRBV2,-,TGTGCCAGCAGTGAAGCGCCCGGAGGGAGTGAAGCTTTCTTT,CASSEAPGGSEAFF
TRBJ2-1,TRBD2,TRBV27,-,TGTGCCAGCTCCAACGTCGGGGGGGCGATCAACAATGAGCAGTTCTTC,CASSNVGGAINNEQFF
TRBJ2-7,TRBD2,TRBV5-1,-,TGCGCCAGCAGCTCCCTAGCGGGAGGGCGGGAGCAGTACTTC,CASSSLAGGREQYF
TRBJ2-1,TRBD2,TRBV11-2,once,TGTGCCAGCAGCTTAGCCCTAGCGGCTTCCTACAATGAGCAGTTCTTC,CASSLALAASYNEQFF
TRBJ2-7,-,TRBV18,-,TGTGCCAGCTCTGGGGAGTACGAGCAGTACTTC,CASSGEYEQYF
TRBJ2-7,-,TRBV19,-,TGTGCCAGTAGTGCTCGGGGTTCTAGCTCCTACGAGCAGTACTTC,CASSARGSSSYEQYF
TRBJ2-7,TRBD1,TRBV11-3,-,TGTGCCAGCAGCTTCCCCGGGACAGGGGCCTACGAGCAGTACTTC,CASSFPGTGAYEQYF
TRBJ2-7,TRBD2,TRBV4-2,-,TGTGCCAGCAGCCAAGTATCACTAGCGGGAGTTCGCTACGAGCAGTACTTC,CASSQVSLAGVRYEQYF
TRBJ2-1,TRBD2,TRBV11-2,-,TGTGCCAGCAGCACAGAAGCCGGACTAGCCCCGTTTGAGCAGTTCTTC,CASSTEAGLAPFEQFF
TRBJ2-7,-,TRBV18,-,TGTGCCAGCTCACCTACAGGGAACTACGAGCAGTACTTC,CASSPTGNYEQYF
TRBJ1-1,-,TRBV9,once,TGTGCCAGCAGCGTAGAAGGGGTGAACACTGAAGCTTTCTTT,CASSVEGVNTEAFF
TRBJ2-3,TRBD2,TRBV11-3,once,TGTGCCAGCAGCTTAGGACTAGCGGGAGAGCCGGGTGCAGATACGCAGTATTTT,CASSLGLAGEPGADTQYF
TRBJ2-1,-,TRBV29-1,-,TGCAGCGGGCATCCCCCGGGCAATGAGCAGTTCTTC,CSGHPPGNEQFF
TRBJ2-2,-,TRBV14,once,TGTGCCAGCAGCCAATGGCCCGGGGAGCTGTTTTTT,CASSQWPGELFF
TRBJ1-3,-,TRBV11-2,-,TGTGCCAGCAGCTTAGACAGGGACTCTGGAAACACCATATATTTT,CASSLDRDSGNTIYF
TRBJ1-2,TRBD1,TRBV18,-,TGTGCCAGCTCACCCTACGGGACAGGGGGAGGCTACACCTTC,CASSPYGTGGGYTF
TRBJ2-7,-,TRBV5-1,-,TGCGCCAGCAGCTTGGCGGGACAAGGAAGTAACGAGCAGTACTTC,CASSLAGQGSNEQYF
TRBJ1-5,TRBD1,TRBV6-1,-,TGTGCCAGCAGTGACACCGGGACAGGGCCTAATCAGCCCCAGCATTTT,CASSDTGTGPNQPQHF
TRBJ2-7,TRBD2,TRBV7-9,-,TGTGCCAGCAGCTTCGGACTAGCGGGAGATACCTACGAGCAGTACTTC,CASSFGLAGDTYEQYF
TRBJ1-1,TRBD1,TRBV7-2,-,TGTGCCAGCAGCTTAGGTCAGGGGGGTAACACTGAAGCTTTCTTT,CASSLGQGGNTEAFF
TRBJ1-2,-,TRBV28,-,TGTGCCAGCAGTTTGGGTAGGAGCCAGTTCTATGGCTACACCTTC,CASSLGRSQFYGYTF
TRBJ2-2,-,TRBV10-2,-,TGCGCCAGCAGCTTGGACACCCCGAACACCGGGGAGCTGTTTTTT,CASSLDTPNTGELFF
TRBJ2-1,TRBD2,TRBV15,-,TGTGCCACCAGCCTCCCGCTAGCGGGAGCCCACCCGTTCTTC,CATSLPLAGAHPFF
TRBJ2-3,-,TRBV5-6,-,TGTGCCAGCAGCTTGTTAGTAAATACCGGAGGCACAGATACGCAGTATTTT,CASSLLVNTGGTDTQYF
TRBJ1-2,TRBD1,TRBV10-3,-,TGTGCCATCAGTGAGTCGCAGACAGGGAAACTCAACTATGGCTACACCTTC,CAISESQTGKLNYGYTF
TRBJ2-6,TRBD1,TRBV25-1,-,TGTGCCAGCAGAGAGACAGGGGAAGCTGGGGCCAACGTCCTGACTTTC,CASRETGEAGANVLTF
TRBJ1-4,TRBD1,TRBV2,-,TGTGCCAGCAGAGGGACAGGTGAAAAACTGTTTTTT,CASRGTGEKLFF